This record concerns one T cell receptor (beta chain) sequence. These data are taken from a study of molecular identifiers for immune sequencing clone quantification. Naive CD8 sequencing libraries were generated from roughly 20,000 to 1,000,000 sorted cells, with 10%, 30% or 50% RNA as input. The CDR3 totals 13 residues. Trimming took off 0 bases at V and 5 bases at J, with 11 bases between the two ends. Germline assignment: CDR1 GTSNPN and CDR2 SVGIG (reference sequence). TCRdb reprocessed the PCR reads with MiXCR, giving one entry per CDR3 protein. Of about 630,000 distinct CDR3 sequences in the sample, 25% were seen once.

The chain has TRBV30 and TRBJ2-7, with D possibly matching TRBD1 (5 bases). This TCR was recovered from a human donor in good health. Some libraries in this study had Jurkat cell RNA spiked in. Sequenced material: naive CD8+ T cells from blood, with Jurkat cell RNA spiked in. Subset defined: FACS-sorted CD8+CD4-CCR7+CD45RA+ naive T cells. CDR3 protein: CAWSVLVGDEQYF. In DNA, the CDR3 is TGTGCCTGGAGTGTATTGGTAGGGGACGAGCAGTACTTC.